The 3 T cell receptor beta chains below all came from one sample that was sequenced in a study of response to subunit inactivated influenza vaccine. Each CDR3 protein gets one entry after TCRdb re-called the RT-PCR reads with MiXCR. The table shows roughly 630,000 distinct CDR3 sequences, with approximately 14% occurring only once. The material was PBMCs from blood, obtained roughly 2 weeks before vaccination. These receptors originate from a man in his forties or fifties who received an inactivated influenza vaccine.

The chain links TRBV5-5 to TRBJ2-1; D might be TRBD1 (6 bases). The length of the CDR3 is 15 residues. Germline V gene lookup returns CDR1 SGHKS and CDR2 YYEKEE (reference sequence). V was shortened by 5 bases and J by 4 bases, with 16 bases between the two germline ends. CDR3 nucleotides: TGTGCCAGCAGGATACTCTCAGGGGCGTACAATGAGCAGTTCTTC. This sequence encodes CASRILSGAYNEQFF.

V is TRBV15 and J is TRBJ1-5, with D unresolved. Trimming took 8 bases from V and 3 from J, leaving 29 bases between them. The germline V gene has CDR1 LNHNV and CDR2 YYDKDF (reference sequence). The CDR3 loop spans 19 amino acids. The CDR3, as DNA: TGTGCCACCCAGGCGGACGGGGTCAAGGGTAGTCCTAACAATCAGCCCCAGCATTTT. Protein sequence: CATQADGVKGSPNNQPQHF.

This clonotype was picked up a small number of times. The chain employs TRBV27 and TRBJ2-7; 11 bases fit TRBD2. J gave up 4 bases and V 5 bases, and 19 bases lay outside the gene matches. Germline CDR1 and CDR2: MNHEY and SMNVEV (reference sequence). The CDR3 length is 19 residues. The CDR3 loop is CASSPYLLAGGGLSYEQYF. The CDR3, as DNA: TGTGCCAGCAGTCCCTACTTGCTAGCGGGGGGCGGGTTGAGTTACGAGCAGTACTTC.